This TCR beta chain was captured by sequencing in a study of identical twins. General study points: For cord blood, abundant beta clonotypes had fewer insertions, unlike memory repertoires, which showed none. An excess of low generation probability was shown by twin-shared out-of-frame alpha sequences.

This clonotype was counted a single time. Antigen unknown. TCRdb used MiXCR to reprocess the 5' RACE reads, holding one entry per CDR3 protein. This sample has some 500,000 distinct CDR3 sequences, with over 8.5% found just once. The CDR3 is 17 amino acids. CDR1 SGHTA and CDR2 FQGNSA come from the germline V gene. Trimming took 5 bases from V and 6 from J, leaving 22 bases between them. The sample was also reused in another study, on yellow fever vaccine responses in identical twins.

This clonotype was obtained from a woman aged 18-35 years in good health. The rearrangement links TRBV7-2 to TRBJ2-2; maybe TRBD1 (6 bases). Sequencing was done on a sample of PBMCs. The CDR3 DNA is TGTGCCAGCAGCCTAACCCGCGAGCTCAGGGGTTCCGGGGAGCTGTTTTTT. Its protein product is CASSLTRELRGSGELFF. The whole variable domain, remainder taken from reference TRBV7-2 and TRBJ2-2, is GAGVSQSPSNKVTEKGKDVELRCDPISGHTALYWYRQSLGQGLEFLIYFQGNSAPDKSGLPSDRFSAERTGGSVSTLTIQRTQQEDSAVYLCASSLTRELRGSGELFFGEGSRLTVL.